This is a list of T cell receptor beta chains from one sample in a study of OX40 agonist ivuxolimab in advanced cancers. Clones were sequenced by immunoSEQ multiplex PCR, and TCRdb holds only the in-frame ones, with some missing. The repertoire holds over 80,000 clones, with roughly 80% as singletons. The specimen was CD4+ or CD8+ T cells sorted from blood, collected in a trial of the OX40 agonist ivuxolimab. The source of these receptors is an adult with an advanced solid tumor such as melanoma, head and neck, liver or kidney cancer. Both conserved end residues are part of each CDR3. The D gene is left open where the match is weak. Clone sizes are given selectively: once, few, many, or a class where the clone is expanded.

CDR3 | DNA | size | D | J | V
CASSGREGGEVSQYF | TGTGCCAGCAGTGGACGGGAAGGGGGAGAAGTGTCGCAGTATTTT | . | . | TRBJ2-3 | TRBV2
CASSIRPGPDNEQFF | TGTGCCAGCAGCATTCGACCAGGGCCGGACAATGAGCAGTTCTTC | few | . | TRBJ2-1 | TRBV9
CASSLAWTGGTNSPLHF | TGTGCCAGCAGCTTAGCGTGGACAGGGGGGACGAATTCACCCCTCCACTTT | . | TRBD1 | TRBJ1-6 | TRBV7-2
CAISGRPVGVNNYGYTF | TGTGCCATCAGTGGGCGCCCTGTTGGCGTAAATAACTATGGCTACACCTTC | . | . | TRBJ1-2 | TRBV10-3
CASSLETSRDTDTQYF | TGTGCCAGCAGCTTGGAGACTAGCCGAGACACAGATACGCAGTATTTT | . | TRBD2 | TRBJ2-3 | TRBV5-4
CASGLHSGSGTDTQYF | TGTGCTAGTGGCCTCCATAGCGGGAGTGGTACAGATACGCAGTATTTT | . | TRBD2 | TRBJ2-3 | TRBV12-5
CASSIARGNEQFF | TGTGCCAGTAGTATAGCACGGGGCAATGAGCAGTTCTTC | . | . | TRBJ2-1 | TRBV19
CASSAIGAYGYTF | TGTGCCAGCAGCGCTATTGGGGCCTATGGCTACACCTTC | . | . | TRBJ1-2 | TRBV11-1
CASSLRGTDTQYF | TGTGCCAGCAGTCTCCGGGGCACAGATACGCAGTATTTT | . | . | TRBJ2-3 | TRBV6-5
CASSPSLGAYEQYF | TGTGCCAGTAGTCCGTCACTAGGGGCCTACGAGCAGTACTTC | . | . | TRBJ2-7 | TRBV19
CASSLSGQGNEKLFF | TGTGCCAGCAGCTTGTCGGGACAGGGTAATGAAAAACTGTTTTTT | once | TRBD1 | TRBJ1-4 | TRBV5-1
CASRAGTTNTEAFF | TGTGCCAGCAGGGCCGGGACAACCAACACTGAAGCTTTCTTT | few | . | TRBJ1-1 | TRBV5-4
CASSLVEGNTEAFF | TGTGCCAGCAGCTTAGTTGAGGGGAACACTGAAGCTTTCTTT | . | . | TRBJ1-1 | TRBV11-2
CASSFGQGASEQFF | TGCGCCAGCAGCTTCGGACAGGGGGCGAGTGAGCAGTTCTTC | . | TRBD1 | TRBJ2-1 | TRBV5-1
CASSVEAGGTEAFF | TGTGCCAGCAGCGTAGAGGCAGGGGGCACTGAAGCTTTCTTT | . | TRBD1 | TRBJ1-1 | TRBV9
CAISGDYSYEQYF | TGTGCCATCAGTGGAGACTACTCCTACGAGCAGTACTTC | . | . | TRBJ2-7 | TRBV10-3
CASSIIGQGYQPQHF | TGTGCCAGTAGTATCATCGGGCAGGGGTATCAGCCCCAGCATTTT | few | . | TRBJ1-5 | TRBV19
CASSLGDSSYEQYF | TGTGCCAGCAGCTTGGGAGATAGCTCCTACGAGCAGTACTTC | . | . | TRBJ2-7 | TRBV7-9
CAISDSRDRGYVDTEAFF | TGTGCCATCAGTGATTCGCGGGACAGGGGGTATGTAGACACTGAAGCTTTCTTT | . | TRBD1 | TRBJ1-1 | TRBV10-3
CASTPATNTGELFF | TGTGCCAGTACCCCAGCAACGAACACCGGGGAGCTGTTTTTT | . | . | TRBJ2-2 | TRBV19
CSAEDLAKNIQYF | TGCAGCGCGGAGGACCTAGCCAAAAACATTCAGTACTTC | . | . | TRBJ2-4 | TRBV29-1
CASSFSSGGAGADTQYF | TGCGCCAGCAGCTTCTCTAGCGGGGGGGCCGGGGCAGATACGCAGTATTTT | . | TRBD2 | TRBJ2-3 | TRBV5-1
CANGRGGPRGEQYF | TGTGCAAATGGACGGGGGGGGCCACGAGGGGAGCAGTACTTC | . | TRBD2 | TRBJ2-7 | TRBV30
CASSYYEQYF | TGTGCCAGCAGCTATTACGAGCAGTACTTC | few | . | TRBJ2-7 | TRBV5-8
CASSLDGSGTEAFF | TGTGCCAGCAGCTTAGATGGCTCCGGGACAGAAGCTTTCTTT | once | . | TRBJ1-1 | TRBV11-2
CSARGSGELFF | TGCAGTGCTAGAGGGTCTGGGGAGCTGTTTTTT | . | . | TRBJ2-2 | TRBV20-1
CASSPVGESTDTQYF | TGTGCCAGCAGCCCCGTGGGGGAAAGCACAGATACGCAGTATTTT | . | . | TRBJ2-3 | TRBV7-2
CASGPTIQERYF | TGTGCCAGCGGGCCGACTATACAGGAGCGGTACTTC | . | . | TRBJ2-7 | TRBV6-6
CASSSTDRGEAFF | TGTGCCAGCAGCTCGACCGACCGGGGTGAAGCTTTCTTT | . | . | TRBJ1-1 | TRBV7-8
CASSQDPISGGADEQFF | TGCGCCAGCAGCCAAGATCCGATTAGCGGGGGGGCCGATGAGCAGTTCTTC | . | TRBD2 | TRBJ2-1 | TRBV4-3
CSVRDEKLFF | TGCAGCGTCCGGGATGAAAAACTGTTTTTT | . | . | TRBJ1-4 | TRBV29-1
CSVDAGRVETQYF | TGCAGCGTTGATGCAGGGCGGGTGGAGACCCAGTACTTC | once | . | TRBJ2-5 | TRBV29-1
CASSPYRGPSNEKLFF | TGTGCCAGCAGTCCATACAGGGGGCCCTCAAATGAAAAACTGTTTTTT | . | TRBD1 | TRBJ1-4 | TRBV7-3
CASLRDRGGYTF | TGTGCCAGCCTTCGGGACAGGGGTGGCTACACCTTC | . | TRBD1 | TRBJ1-2 | TRBV25-1
CASSLRAGSEQYF | TGTGCCAGCAGTTTAAGGGCAGGGTCCGAGCAGTACTTC | . | . | TRBJ2-7 | TRBV27
CASSLVTSSYNEQFF | TGTGCCAGTAGTTTGGTCACCAGCTCCTACAATGAGCAGTTCTTC | . | . | TRBJ2-1 | TRBV19
CASSWGGSNSPLHF | TGTGCCAGCAGTTGGGGGGGCTCGAATTCACCCCTCCACTTT | . | . | TRBJ1-6 | TRBV27
CASERGRDNQPQHF | TGTGCCAGTGAACGGGGCCGGGACAATCAGCCCCAGCATTTT | . | . | TRBJ1-5 | TRBV19
CASSTTSGSSDTQYF | TGTGCCAGCAGTACTACTAGCGGGAGCTCCGATACGCAGTATTTT | . | TRBD2 | TRBJ2-3 | TRBV6-5
CASSLGQGGNTEAFF | TGTGCCAGCAGCTTAGGCCAGGGGGGGAACACTGAAGCTTTCTTT | . | TRBD1 | TRBJ1-1 | TRBV5-6
CASIVGGIQYF | TGTGCCAGTATTGTGGGTGGCATTCAGTACTTC | . | . | TRBJ2-4 | TRBV19
CASSFLDPRGNQPQHF | TGTGCCAGCAGCTTTTTGGACCCAAGGGGCAATCAGCCCCAGCATTTT | . | . | TRBJ1-5 | TRBV5-8
CASSVVTSGRIETQYF | TGTGCCAGCAGCGTAGTGACTAGCGGGAGAATCGAGACCCAGTACTTC | . | TRBD2 | TRBJ2-5 | TRBV9
CASNPRNSDGLGYTF | TGTGCCAGCAACCCGAGGAATTCCGACGGGTTAGGCTACACCTTC | . | . | TRBJ1-2 | TRBV21-1
CASSSTGTGGTEAFF | TGCGCCAGCAGCTCCACCGGGACAGGGGGCACTGAAGCTTTCTTT | . | TRBD1 | TRBJ1-1 | TRBV5-1
CASSQDGVPNSGSTGELFF | TGCGCCAGCAGCCAAGATGGCGTTCCTAATAGCGGGAGTACCGGGGAGCTGTTTTTT | . | TRBD2 | TRBJ2-2 | TRBV4-1
CASSPGVTQMSGELFF | TGTGCCAGCAGCCCCGGAGTGACCCAGATGTCCGGGGAGCTGTTTTTT | . | . | TRBJ2-2 | TRBV9
CSVQAGRPYGYTF | TGCAGCGTTCAGGCAGGGAGGCCATATGGCTACACCTTC | . | . | TRBJ1-2 | TRBV29-1
CAWMGQGQETQYF | TGTGCCTGGATGGGACAGGGTCAAGAGACCCAGTACTTC | . | TRBD1 | TRBJ2-5 | TRBV30
CASTGTGGAFF | TGTGCCAGCACTGGCACAGGTGGGGCTTTCTTT | . | . | TRBJ1-1 | TRBV2
CASSLDQGGAGNTEAFF | TGTGCCAGCAGCTTAGATCAGGGGGGGGCCGGGAACACTGAAGCTTTCTTT | once | TRBD1 | TRBJ1-1 | TRBV11-2
CATSAGTSDYNEQFF | TGTGCCACCAGCGCCGGGACTAGCGACTACAATGAGCAGTTCTTC | . | TRBD2 | TRBJ2-1 | TRBV15
CASDPNSGGELFF | TGTGCCAGCGACCCGAACTCGGGGGGGGAGCTGTTTTTT | . | . | TRBJ2-2 | TRBV19
CASSYSAGRRAFF | TGTGCCAGCAGTTACTCGGCAGGGCGTAGAGCTTTCTTT | . | . | TRBJ1-1 | TRBV6-5
CASSSGQAGEKLFF | TGTGCCAGCAGCTCAGGACAGGCTGGGGAAAAACTGTTTTTT | . | TRBD1 | TRBJ1-4 | TRBV5-6